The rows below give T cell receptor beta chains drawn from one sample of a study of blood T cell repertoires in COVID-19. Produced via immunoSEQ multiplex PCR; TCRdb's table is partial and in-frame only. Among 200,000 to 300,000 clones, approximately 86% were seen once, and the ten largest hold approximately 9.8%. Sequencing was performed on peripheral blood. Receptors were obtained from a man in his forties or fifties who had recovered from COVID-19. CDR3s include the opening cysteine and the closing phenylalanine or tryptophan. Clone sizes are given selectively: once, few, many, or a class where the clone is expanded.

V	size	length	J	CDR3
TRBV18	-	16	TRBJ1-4	CASSPRGNPTNEKLFF
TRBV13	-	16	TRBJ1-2	CASSLDSTGGNYGYTF
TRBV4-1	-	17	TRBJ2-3	CASSQGSGGASTDTQYF
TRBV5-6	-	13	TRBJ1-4	CASSPSRSEKLFF
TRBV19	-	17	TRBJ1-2	CASSIDLGTPYNYGYTF
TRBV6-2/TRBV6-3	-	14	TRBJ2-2	CASTPAANNGELFF
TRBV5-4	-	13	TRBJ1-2	CASSFPGTDGYTF
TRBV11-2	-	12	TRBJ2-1	CASSVTVNEQFF
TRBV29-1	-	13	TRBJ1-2	CSAELDRVNGYTF
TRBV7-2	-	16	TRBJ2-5	CASSAERAGGRETQYF
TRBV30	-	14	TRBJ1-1	CAWSETGLGTEAFF
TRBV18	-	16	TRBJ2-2	CASSRYGTANTGELFF
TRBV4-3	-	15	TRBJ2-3	CASSQDGRGSDTQYF
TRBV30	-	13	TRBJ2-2	CAWRTVNTGELFF
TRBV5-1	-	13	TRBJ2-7	CASSSGQAGEQYF
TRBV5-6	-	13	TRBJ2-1	CASSYVAGTEQFF
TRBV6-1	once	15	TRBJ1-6	CASSESMGGRTPLHF
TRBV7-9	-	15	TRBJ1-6	CASSALDRINSPLHF
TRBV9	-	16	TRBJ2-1	CASSALAGGTSNEQFF
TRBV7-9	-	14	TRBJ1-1	CASSLDPAGTEAFF
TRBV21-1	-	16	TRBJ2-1	CASSNRGPLAYNEQFF